This is a list of T cell receptor beta chains from one sample in a study of blood T cell repertoires in COVID-19. Using immunoSEQ multiplex PCR, the repertoire was profiled, and TCRdb retains in-frame clones only, with some absent. The table lists roughly 140,000 clones, 84% of them singletons, with 2.2% in the top ten. The sequencing sample was made of peripheral blood. The receptor set was obtained from a man in his 70s with acute or convalescent COVID-19. Each CDR3 is given with its conserved first and last residue. D genes are given only for firm matches. A row's size may be missing; if present it is once, few, many or a size class.

J gene	V gene	clone size	D gene	CDR3 protein	CDR3 DNA
TRBJ1-2	TRBV5-4	few	TRBD1	CASSLGQGSFRGYTF	TGTGCCAGCAGCCTGGGACAGGGGAGTTTTAGGGGCTACACCTTC
TRBJ1-2	TRBV12-3/TRBV12-4	few	NA	CASSSPPGNGYTF	TGTGCCAGCAGTTCCCCCCCCGGGAATGGCTACACCTTC
TRBJ1-2	TRBV6-5	NA	NA	CASSRDTINYGYTF	TGTGCCAGCAGTCGGGACACAATAAACTATGGCTACACCTTC
TRBJ1-5	TRBV5-8	NA	NA	CASSFGGAGMSNQPQHF	TGTGCCAGCAGCTTCGGAGGCGCTGGGATGAGCAATCAGCCCCAGCATTTT
TRBJ1-6	TRBV19	NA	NA	CASSSQASYNSPLHF	TGTGCCAGCTCATCCCAGGCGAGCTATAATTCACCCCTCCACTTT
TRBJ1-2	TRBV5-1	NA	NA	CASSLSTDPYGYTF	TGCGCCAGCAGCTTGTCTACAGATCCCTATGGCTACACCTTC
TRBJ2-7	TRBV19	NA	TRBD1	CASSPVGQGGYEQYF	TGTGCCAGTAGCCCCGTCGGACAGGGGGGCTACGAGCAGTACTTC
TRBJ2-4	TRBV7-2	NA	TRBD1	CASSSTGTGNIQYF	TGTGCCAGCAGCTCGACCGGGACAGGGAACATTCAGTACTTC
TRBJ1-5	TRBV28	once	TRBD1	CASSIRQGWQPQHF	TGTGCCAGCAGTATCCGACAGGGTTGGCAGCCCCAGCATTTT
TRBJ2-1	TRBV7-9	NA	TRBD2	CASSGGVAGPWNEQFF	TGTGCCAGCAGCGGAGGGGTAGCGGGGCCCTGGAATGAGCAGTTCTTC
TRBJ2-4	TRBV6-1	few	NA	CASSEATGGDKNIQYF	TGTGCCAGCAGTGAAGCTACAGGGGGGGACAAAAACATTCAGTACTTC
TRBJ2-1	TRBV27	NA	TRBD2	CASSLLGRGTRIDEQFF	TGTGCCAGCAGTTTATTGGGTAGGGGGACTAGGATCGATGAGCAGTTCTTC
TRBJ1-2	TRBV7-9	NA	NA	CASSSRTFNYGYTF	TGTGCCAGCAGCTCGCGGACATTTAACTATGGCTACACCTTC
TRBJ1-5	TRBV12-5	NA	TRBD1	CASGPRTGRNQPQHF	TGTGCTAGTGGCCCACGGACAGGGCGCAATCAGCCCCAGCATTTT
TRBJ2-1	TRBV7-2	NA	NA	CASSPSRGLPYNEQFF	TGTGCCAGCAGCCCTAGCCGAGGGCTTCCCTACAATGAGCAGTTCTTC
TRBJ2-1	TRBV7-3	NA	TRBD1	CASRDRGGNEQFF	TGTGCCAGCAGGGACAGGGGGGGCAATGAGCAGTTCTTC
TRBJ2-1	TRBV3-1/TRBV3-2	once	TRBD1	CASSQAGQGARSYNEQFF	TGTGCCAGCAGCCAAGCGGGACAGGGGGCGCGATCCTACAATGAGCAGTTCTTC
TRBJ1-4	TRBV6-5	NA	TRBD1	CASSYSPGGFEKLFF	TGTGCCAGCAGTTACTCGCCAGGGGGATTTGAAAAACTGTTTTTT
TRBJ2-5	TRBV5-1	NA	NA	CASSLGTVQGTQYF	TGCGCCAGCAGCTTGGGCACGGTCCAGGGGACCCAGTACTTC
TRBJ1-4	TRBV29-1	NA	NA	CSVEEARGAEKLFF	TGCAGCGTTGAAGAAGCCAGGGGTGCTGAAAAACTGTTTTTT
TRBJ2-2	TRBV3-1/TRBV3-2	NA	NA	CASSQGSSNTGELFF	TGTGCCAGCAGCCAGGGCAGCTCGAACACCGGGGAGCTGTTTTTT
TRBJ2-5	TRBV19	NA	NA	CASSTLDTVQETQYF	TGTGCCAGTAGTACTTTGGACACGGTCCAAGAGACCCAGTACTTC
TRBJ2-7	TRBV5-8	NA	TRBD1	CASSFLPGTGAYEQYF	TGTGCCAGCAGCTTTCTCCCCGGGACAGGGGCCTACGAGCAGTACTTC
TRBJ2-2	TRBV2	once	NA	CASSYTGKGAGELFF	TGTGCCAGCAGTTACACAGGGAAGGGGGCCGGGGAGCTGTTTTTT
TRBJ2-6	TRBV27	NA	TRBD1	CASSPFEGARGANVLTF	TGTGCCAGCAGCCCCTTCGAGGGGGCGCGAGGGGCCAACGTCCTGACTTTC
TRBJ1-5	TRBV3-1/TRBV3-2	NA	NA	CASSRGGWGNQPQHF	TGTGCCAGCAGCCGCGGGGGCTGGGGCAATCAGCCCCAGCATTTT
TRBJ2-2	TRBV4-2	NA	NA	CASSQEIVRVVGTGELFF	TGTGCCAGCAGCCAAGAGATAGTGCGGGTCGTAGGTACCGGGGAGCTGTTTTTT